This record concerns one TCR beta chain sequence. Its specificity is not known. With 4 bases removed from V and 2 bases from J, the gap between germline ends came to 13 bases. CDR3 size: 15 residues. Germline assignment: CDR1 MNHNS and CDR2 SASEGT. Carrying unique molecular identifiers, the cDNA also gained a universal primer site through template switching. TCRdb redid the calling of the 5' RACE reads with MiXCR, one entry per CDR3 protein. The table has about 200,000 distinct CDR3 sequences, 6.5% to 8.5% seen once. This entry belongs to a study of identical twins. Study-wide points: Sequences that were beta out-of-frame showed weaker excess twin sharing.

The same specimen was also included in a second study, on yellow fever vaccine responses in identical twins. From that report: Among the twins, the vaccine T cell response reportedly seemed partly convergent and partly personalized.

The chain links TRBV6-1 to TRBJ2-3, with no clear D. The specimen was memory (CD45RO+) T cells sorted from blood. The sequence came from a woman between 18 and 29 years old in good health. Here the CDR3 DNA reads TGTGCCAGCAGTGGTGGCCACGGGCCCACAGATACGCAGTATTTT. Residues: CASSGGHGPTDTQYF.